Below, 14 T cell receptor beta chains from the same sample are listed, as sequenced in a study of T-cell memory formation after mild COVID-19. TCRdb recomputed calls from the 5' RACE reads with MiXCR, one row per CDR3 protein. The sample consists of 250,000 to 350,000 distinct CDR3 sequences, 15% to 20% of them appearing once. The material sequenced was PBMCs or a T cell subset sorted from them (not recorded which). Every receptor here comes from a man between 18 and 35 years old who had mild COVID-19 (a few samples of this study predate the infection). Cell type and time point are not known.

This clonotype was seen only a few times. V is TRBV4-3 and J is TRBJ2-3; 10 bases align to TRBD2. This CDR3 has 16 residues. The V gene's germline CDR1 is LGHNA and CDR2 YSLEER. V trimming: 0 bases; J trimming: 0 bases; junction bases outside the gene matches: 0. Here the CDR3 DNA reads TGCGCCAGCAGCCAAGATAGCGGGGGGAGCACAGATACGCAGTATTTT. Its protein product is CASSQDSGGSTDTQYF.

V is TRBV24-1 and J is TRBJ2-1; tentatively, D is TRBD1 or TRBD2 (5 bases each). Germline loops: CDR1 KGHDR, CDR2 SFDVKD. CDR3 length: 16 residues. V was trimmed by 3 bases and J by 5 bases, leaving 16 bases between them. Written as DNA, the CDR3 is TGTGCCACCAGTGATGCCGGGACCCTGGGCCACAATGAGCAGTTCTTC. Protein sequence: CATSDAGTLGHNEQFF.

The rearrangement links TRBV30 to TRBJ1-2; D remains unclear. The germline gives CDR1 GTSNPN, CDR2 SVGIG (reference sequence). The CDR3 runs to 14 residues. The V and J ends lost 0 bases and 4 bases respectively, with 12 bases between them. The CDR3 loop is CAWSVPGAGYGYTF. In DNA form, the CDR3 reads TGTGCCTGGAGTGTACCCGGAGCTGGCTATGGCTACACCTTC.

This clonotype showed up many times. The V and J genes are TRBV5-1 and TRBJ2-7, with D uncertain. The CDR3 is made up of 14 amino acids. CDR1 and CDR2 from the germline V gene are SGHRS and YFSETQ. V was cut by 3 bases and J by 3 bases, with 13 bases left in between. CDR3 residues: CASSSESQRYEQYF. In nucleotides, the CDR3 is TGCGCCAGCAGCTCTGAGAGCCAGCGCTACGAGCAGTACTTC.

The chain is built from TRBV5-1 and TRBJ1-1; weak D call: TRBD1 (5 bases). Trimming took 2 bases from V and 5 from J, leaving 13 bases between them. The germline V gene has CDR1 SGHRS and CDR2 YFSETQ. CDR3 length: 14 residues. CDR3 region: CASSFSSRETEAFF. The CDR3 coding sequence is TGCGCCAGCAGCTTTTCGAGCAGGGAAACTGAAGCTTTCTTT.

This clonotype was seen only a few times. The gene calls are TRBV4-1 and TRBJ1-5, with TRBD1 as a possible D gene (6 bases). The CDR3 covers 15 residues. CDR1 is MGHRA, CDR2 YSYEKL, per germline. Trimming removed 0 bases from V and 7 bases from J, with 13 bases in between. The CDR3 DNA sequence: TGCGCCAGCAGCCAAGAGGCAGGGGTGGTACAGCCCCAGCATTTT. It yields the protein CASSQEAGVVQPQHF.

This clonotype has only a few counts. The chain combines TRBV10-2 with TRBJ2-1; maybe TRBD2 (6 bases). CDR3 length: 12 residues. V gave up 8 bases and J gave up 9 bases, with 14 bases separating them. Germline assignment: CDR1 WSHSY and CDR2 SAAADI. CDR3 DNA: TGCGCCAGCGGGTCTAGCGACGGTGAGCAGTTCTTC. This translates into CASGSSDGEQFF.

The genes are TRBV4-3 and TRBJ1-1; 9 bases match TRBD1. Trimming at V came to 3 bases and at J to 0 bases, leaving 2 bases not matched to a gene. The CDR3 is made up of 15 amino acids. Germline V gene lookup returns CDR1 LGHNA and CDR2 YSLEER. CDR3 protein: CASSQDRGVNTEAFF. CDR3 DNA: TGCGCCAGCAGCCAGGACAGGGGCGTGAACACTGAAGCTTTCTTT.

This clonotype was observed a few times. The V call is TRBV6-6, the J call TRBJ1-5, with D perhaps matching TRBD1 (5 bases). Germline V gene lookup returns CDR1 MNHNY and CDR2 SVGAGI (reference sequence). The CDR3 length is 14 residues. V lost 2 bases and J 1 base, leaving 6 bases between the germline ends. The DNA of the CDR3 is TGTGCCAGCAGTTACGGGGGGAGCAATCAGCCCCAGCATTTT. Residues: CASSYGGSNQPQHF.

Only a few counts were recorded for this clonotype. V gene TRBV4-2 combines with J gene TRBJ1-6, with TRBD1 matching over 7 bases. This CDR3 has 16 amino acids. From germline, CDR1 is LGHNA and CDR2 YNFKEQ. The junction had 5 bases not matched to a gene; V was cut back by 0 bases and J by 6 bases. The CDR3 DNA follows: TGTGCCAGCAGCCAAGATCGGCAGGGGGTTAATTCACCCCTCCACTTT. Protein: CASSQDRQGVNSPLHF.

CDR3 DNA: TGTGCCAGCAGCTTGACTAGCGGGGAGGTAGATACGCAGTATTTT. Translating gives CASSLTSGEVDTQYF. The gene calls are TRBV7-9 and TRBJ2-3, with 11 bases identical to TRBD2. This CDR3 spans 15 amino acids. After removal of 3 bases from V and 5 bases from J, the junction contained 4 bases not matched to a gene. Germline-derived CDR1 and CDR2 are SEHNR and FQNEAQ (reference sequence). The entire variable domain, with the rest obtained from reference TRBV7-9 and TRBJ2-3, is as follows: DTGVSQNPRHKITKRGQNVTFRCDPISEHNRLYWYRQTLGQGPEFLTYFQNEAQLEKSRLLSDRFSAERPKGSFSTLEIQRTEQGDSAMYLCASSLTSGEVDTQYFGPGTRLTVL.

V and J are TRBV12-3 or TRBV12-4 and TRBJ1-4; 8 nucleotides line up with TRBD1. The V gene end was trimmed by 8 bases and the J gene end by 8 bases; junction bases not matched to a gene: 10. The CDR3 length is 14 residues. DNA of the CDR3: TGTGCCAGCCGCCCCTCGGACAGGGTAGAAAAACTGTTTTTT. This translates into CASRPSDRVEKLFF.

This clonotype has just a few counts. The chain carries TRBV6-2 or TRBV6-3 and TRBJ2-3, with D perhaps matching TRBD1 or TRBD2 (5 bases each). CDR3 length: 15 residues. V was cut by 2 bases and J by 1 base, with 10 bases left in between. The germline CDR1 and CDR2 sequences are MNHEY and SVGEGT. Here the CDR3 reads CASSYRDGGTDTQYF. The CDR3 nucleotides read TGTGCCAGCAGTTACCGGGACGGTGGCACAGATACGCAGTATTTT.

The chain links TRBV18 to TRBJ2-1; 14 bases align to TRBD2. This CDR3 region has 16 residues. Germline CDR1 KGHSH, CDR2 LQKENI. V lost 1 base, J lost 7 bases, and 3 bases stayed unmatched. For the CDR3, the DNA is TGTGCCAGCTCACCACGACTAGCGGGGGGGAAGAATGAGCAGTTCTTC. It codes for CASSPRLAGGKNEQFF.